Below are 8 T cell receptor beta chains sequenced from a single sample in a study of OX40 agonist ivuxolimab in advanced cancers. The method was immunoSEQ multiplex PCR; TCRdb's version includes in-frame clones alone and lacks a portion of them. The table records about 37,000 clones, about 72% of them present only once. This sample comprised CD4+ or CD8+ T cells sorted from blood, obtained in a trial of the OX40 agonist ivuxolimab. These receptors all come from an adult with an advanced solid tumor such as melanoma, head and neck, liver or kidney cancer.

This clone was picked up a small number of times. The J gene is TRBJ1-1, the V gene TRBV9; D is uncertain. The CDR3 has 13 amino acids. The germline V gene encodes CDR1 SGDLS and CDR2 YYNGEE. Trimming pared 0 bases from V and 0 bases from J, leaving 3 bases between. The CDR3 nucleotides are TGTGCCAGCAGCGTAGAGCTGAACACTGAAGCTTTCTTT. Encoded protein: CASSVELNTEAFF.

This rearrangement joins TRBV4-3 to TRBJ2-7; weak D call: TRBD1 (5 bases). V dropped 0 bases and J dropped 4 bases, with 10 bases sitting between them. This CDR3 comprises 14 residues. CDR1 LGHNA and CDR2 YSLEER come from the germline V gene. The CDR3 region has the DNA TGCGCCAGCAGCCAAGAGCAGGGTAATTACGAGCAGTACTTC. This sequence encodes CASSQEQGNYEQYF.

The chain couples TRBV10-3 to TRBJ2-4; 9 bases match TRBD2. The CDR3 is 14 residues long. V trimming: 3 bases; J trimming: 7 bases; junction bases outside the gene matches: 4. Per germline, CDR1 ENHRY and CDR2 SYGVKD. DNA for the CDR3: TGTGCCATCAGTGATGGGGCGGGAGGGAACATTCAGTACTTC. As protein: CAISDGAGGNIQYF.

Only one count was recorded for this clone. The rearrangement links TRBV15 to TRBJ1-1; TRBD1 matches at 9 bases. J gave up 0 bases and V 8 bases, and 10 bases lay outside the gene matches. CDR1 is LNHNV and CDR2 is YYDKDF in the germline V gene (reference sequence). The CDR3 length is 16 residues. This CDR3 is CATGRDRERMNTEAFF. The CDR3 DNA is TGTGCCACCGGAAGGGACAGGGAAAGGATGAACACTGAAGCTTTCTTT. Filled out from reference TRBV15 and TRBJ1-1, the complete variable domain reads DAMVIQNPRYQVTQFGKPVTLSCSQTLNHNVMYWYQQKSSQAPKLLFHYYDKDFNNEADTPDNFQSRRPNTSFCFLDIRSPGLGDTAMYLCATGRDRERMNTEAFFGQGTRLTVV.

The chain uses TRBV7-2 and TRBJ2-5, with a possible D match to TRBD1 (5 bases). CDR1 is SGHTA, CDR2 FQGNSA, per germline. The CDR3 runs to 13 residues. V was trimmed by 2 bases and J by 7 bases, leaving 11 bases between them. The CDR3 bases are TGTGCCAGCAGCTTAAACTGGCAGGGGACCCAGTACTTC. This translates into CASSLNWQGTQYF.

This clone has more than one count but fewer than ten. The J gene is TRBJ1-1, the V gene TRBV6-5; a weak D match, TRBD1 (5 bases). This CDR3 is built from 11 residues. V lost 2 bases and J lost 11, with 9 bases in between. CDR1 and CDR2 from the germline V gene are MNHEY and SVGAGI. CDR3 region: CASSYGALAFF. Written as DNA, the CDR3 is TGTGCCAGCAGTTACGGGGCTCTGGCTTTCTTT.

The chain recombines TRBV19 with TRBJ1-1; D gene ambiguous. CDR1 LNHDA and CDR2 SQIVND come from the germline V gene (reference sequence). The V and J ends lost 4 bases and 3 bases respectively, with 9 bases between them. The CDR3 runs to 13 residues. The CDR3 loop reads CASSTTLHTEAFF. DNA for the CDR3: TGTGCCAGTAGTACCACCCTCCACACTGAAGCTTTCTTT.

This clone was seen a few times. The rearrangement links TRBV6-4 to TRBJ2-1; perhaps D is TRBD1 or TRBD2 (5 bases each). The germline V gene encodes CDR1 MRHNA and CDR2 SNTAGT. V lost 0 bases, J lost 2 bases, and 8 bases lay in between. The CDR3 spans 15 residues. CDR3 loop: CASSDSGEPYNEQFF. Here the CDR3 DNA reads TGTGCCAGCAGTGACTCGGGGGAGCCCTACAATGAGCAGTTCTTC.